These T cell receptor beta chains were read from a single sample in a study of blood T cell repertoires in COVID-19. The data were produced by immunoSEQ multiplex PCR, yet TCRdb's version contains in-frame clones alone and is incomplete. This sample has approximately 300,000 clones, with less than 85% found just once. Specimen: PBMCs or T cells enriched from blood (not recorded which). The source is a young woman who had been exposed to COVID-19. Each CDR3 is given with its conserved first and last residue. The order of the fields is J gene, V gene, clone size, D gene, CDR3 DNA, CDR3 protein. D genes are given only for firm matches. The size of a clone is reported for some rows only, either as once, few or many, or as a class for expanded clones.

J gene: TRBJ2-7; V gene: TRBV6-5; clone size: NA; D gene: TRBD2; CDR3 DNA: TGTGCCAGCAGGTCGGGTAGCGGGAGCTCCTACGAGCAGTACTTC; CDR3 protein: CASRSGSGSSYEQYF
J gene: TRBJ1-5; V gene: TRBV10-3; clone size: NA; D gene: TRBD1; CDR3 DNA: TGTGCCATCAGACCCAATTCCGGGACAGGAGACAATCAGCCCCAGCATTTT; CDR3 protein: CAIRPNSGTGDNQPQHF
J gene: TRBJ1-2; V gene: TRBV28; clone size: NA; D gene: TRBD1; CDR3 DNA: TGTGCCAGCAGTGCCCGGGACAGAATCTATGGCTACACCTTC; CDR3 protein: CASSARDRIYGYTF
J gene: TRBJ2-2; V gene: TRBV24-1; clone size: NA; D gene: TRBD1; CDR3 DNA: TGTGCCACCAGTGACTCCGGACAGGGAAACACCGGGGAGCTGTTTTTT; CDR3 protein: CATSDSGQGNTGELFF
J gene: TRBJ1-6; V gene: TRBV19; clone size: NA; D gene: TRBD1; CDR3 DNA: TGTGCCAGTAGTATCCGGGACAGGGGATCACCCCTCCACTTT; CDR3 protein: CASSIRDRGSPLHF
J gene: TRBJ2-1; V gene: TRBV1; clone size: once; D gene: NA; CDR3 DNA: TGCACCCCCCTTGGGGCGGGAGGTATCAATGAGCAGTTCTTC; CDR3 protein: CTPLGAGGINEQFF
J gene: TRBJ2-3; V gene: TRBV13; clone size: once; D gene: TRBD2; CDR3 DNA: TGTGCCAGCAGCAAGCCCTCCGGGACTAGCGGGAGCACAGATACGCAGTATTTT; CDR3 protein: CASSKPSGTSGSTDTQYF
J gene: TRBJ1-1; V gene: TRBV7-9; clone size: NA; D gene: NA; CDR3 DNA: TGTGCCAGCAGCCCACAGGCAACCGCGGCTTTCTTT; CDR3 protein: CASSPQATAAFF
J gene: TRBJ1-5; V gene: TRBV2; clone size: NA; D gene: TRBD1; CDR3 DNA: TGTGCCAGCAGTGTATTAGGGACAGGACCTCGGCCCCAGCATTTT; CDR3 protein: CASSVLGTGPRPQHF
J gene: TRBJ1-6; V gene: TRBV4-2; clone size: NA; D gene: NA; CDR3 DNA: TGTGCCAGCAGCCAAGATCGAATGGGTCAACAGATCCTCCACTTT; CDR3 protein: CASSQDRMGQQILHF
J gene: TRBJ2-7; V gene: TRBV30; clone size: NA; D gene: NA; CDR3 DNA: TGTGCCTGGAGCCCAGCCCGAGGGCTGCAGTACTTC; CDR3 protein: CAWSPARGLQYF
J gene: TRBJ1-1; V gene: TRBV27; clone size: NA; D gene: TRBD1; CDR3 DNA: TGTGCCAGCAGTCTGGGACAGTCCGGCACTGAAGCTTTCTTT; CDR3 protein: CASSLGQSGTEAFF
J gene: TRBJ2-7; V gene: TRBV5-1; clone size: NA; D gene: NA; CDR3 DNA: TGCGCCAGCAGCTTGGTATTGGGCTCCGAGCAGTACTTC; CDR3 protein: CASSLVLGSEQYF
J gene: TRBJ2-1; V gene: TRBV11-1; clone size: NA; D gene: TRBD2; CDR3 DNA: TGTGCCAGCAGCTTAGATTCAAGCGGGGATCGAGAGCAGTTCTTC; CDR3 protein: CASSLDSSGDREQFF
J gene: TRBJ1-2; V gene: TRBV5-5; clone size: NA; D gene: TRBD1; CDR3 DNA: TGTGCCAGCAGCTTTTCCGGGACAGGGACCTATGGCTACACCTTC; CDR3 protein: CASSFSGTGTYGYTF
J gene: TRBJ2-2; V gene: TRBV30; clone size: NA; D gene: NA; CDR3 DNA: TGTGCCTGGAGTCCCCCGGGCAGGAGGTCCGGGGAGCTGTTTTTT; CDR3 protein: CAWSPPGRRSGELFF
J gene: TRBJ1-1; V gene: TRBV2; clone size: NA; D gene: NA; CDR3 DNA: TGTGCCAGCAAAAAAGGGGTTGGCACTGAAGCTTTCTTT; CDR3 protein: CASKKGVGTEAFF
J gene: TRBJ2-2; V gene: TRBV7-3; clone size: NA; D gene: NA; CDR3 DNA: TGTGCCAGCAGCTTATTCTCGGCGGCCGGGGAGCTGTTTTTT; CDR3 protein: CASSLFSAAGELFF
J gene: TRBJ1-1; V gene: TRBV6-5; clone size: NA; D gene: TRBD1; CDR3 DNA: TGTGCCAGCAGGAACAGGGGGCGTACCACTGAAGCTTTCTTT; CDR3 protein: CASRNRGRTTEAFF
J gene: TRBJ2-1; V gene: TRBV7-2; clone size: NA; D gene: TRBD2; CDR3 DNA: TGTGCCAGCAGCCCGATAGCTAGCGGGGGGTCTTGGATCTTC; CDR3 protein: CASSPIASGGSWIF
J gene: TRBJ1-6; V gene: TRBV24-1; clone size: NA; D gene: TRBD1; CDR3 DNA: TGTGCCACCAGTGAGGGACAGGGGAATTCACCCCTCCACTTT; CDR3 protein: CATSEGQGNSPLHF
J gene: TRBJ1-1; V gene: TRBV12-5; clone size: NA; D gene: TRBD1; CDR3 DNA: TGTGCTAGTGGCTTCTCCTTACAGGGGGCACACACTGAAGCTTTCTTT; CDR3 protein: CASGFSLQGAHTEAFF
J gene: TRBJ1-2; V gene: TRBV27; clone size: few; D gene: TRBD1; CDR3 DNA: TGTGCCAGCAGTCTCTCCGGACAGGGCAACTATGGCTACACCTTC; CDR3 protein: CASSLSGQGNYGYTF
J gene: TRBJ2-7; V gene: TRBV9; clone size: NA; D gene: TRBD2; CDR3 DNA: TGTGCCAGCAGCGTGGGACTAGCGGGAGGGTACGAGCAGTACTTC; CDR3 protein: CASSVGLAGGYEQYF
J gene: TRBJ2-2; V gene: TRBV6-2/TRBV6-3; clone size: NA; D gene: NA; CDR3 DNA: TGTGCCAGCAGTTACTCAGCAGGGGCCGGGGAGCTGTTTTTT; CDR3 protein: CASSYSAGAGELFF
J gene: TRBJ2-7; V gene: TRBV7-8; clone size: NA; D gene: TRBD2; CDR3 DNA: TGTGCCAGCAGCTTAGGGGCGGGGGTTTTCTACGAGCAGTACTTC; CDR3 protein: CASSLGAGVFYEQYF
J gene: TRBJ1-4; V gene: TRBV19; clone size: NA; D gene: NA; CDR3 DNA: TGTGCCAGTATAGGAGGGGCGAGGACGACCTCAGGAAAACTGTTTTTT; CDR3 protein: CASIGGARTTSGKLFF
J gene: TRBJ2-1; V gene: TRBV19; clone size: few; D gene: TRBD1; CDR3 DNA: TGTGCCAGTAGTATAACCGGGACAGGGGGCAATGAGCAGTTCTTC; CDR3 protein: CASSITGTGGNEQFF
J gene: TRBJ1-5; V gene: TRBV19; clone size: NA; D gene: TRBD1; CDR3 DNA: TGTGCCAGTAGCTCCGGGACAGGGGGTCAGCCCCAGCATTTT; CDR3 protein: CASSSGTGGQPQHF
J gene: TRBJ1-2; V gene: TRBV7-2; clone size: NA; D gene: TRBD1; CDR3 DNA: TGTGCCAGCAGCTTAGCCCGGACAGGGCATGGCTACACCTTC; CDR3 protein: CASSLARTGHGYTF
J gene: TRBJ2-5; V gene: TRBV12-5; clone size: NA; D gene: NA; CDR3 DNA: TGTGCTAGTGGTTTGGTAGCGACAGAGGAGACCCAGTACTTC; CDR3 protein: CASGLVATEETQYF
J gene: TRBJ1-3; V gene: TRBV27; clone size: NA; D gene: TRBD1; CDR3 DNA: TGTGCCAGCAGTTGGGGACAGGGGAGCGGAAACACCATATATTTT; CDR3 protein: CASSWGQGSGNTIYF
J gene: TRBJ1-2; V gene: TRBV2; clone size: NA; D gene: TRBD1; CDR3 DNA: TGTGCCAGCAGGGACAGGGGGCCTAACTATGGCTACACCTTC; CDR3 protein: CASRDRGPNYGYTF
J gene: TRBJ2-2; V gene: TRBV7-3; clone size: NA; D gene: TRBD2; CDR3 DNA: TGTGCCAGCAGCCATCCGGGACTAGCTACCGGGGAGCTGTTTTTT; CDR3 protein: CASSHPGLATGELFF
J gene: TRBJ1-3; V gene: TRBV9; clone size: NA; D gene: NA; CDR3 DNA: TGTGCCAGCAGCGATCCCCTCTCTGGAAACACCATATATTTT; CDR3 protein: CASSDPLSGNTIYF
J gene: TRBJ1-2; V gene: TRBV19; clone size: NA; D gene: TRBD1; CDR3 DNA: TGTGCCAGTAGTACCGGGACAGCCGAAGCTAACTATGGCTACACCTTC; CDR3 protein: CASSTGTAEANYGYTF
J gene: TRBJ1-2; V gene: TRBV30; clone size: NA; D gene: NA; CDR3 DNA: TGTGCCTGGATATGGAGGAGGGTTGAGGGCTACACCTTC; CDR3 protein: CAWIWRRVEGYTF
J gene: TRBJ2-7; V gene: TRBV30; clone size: NA; D gene: TRBD1; CDR3 DNA: TGTGCCTGGGATGGACAGGGACCCTACGAGCAGTACTTC; CDR3 protein: CAWDGQGPYEQYF
J gene: TRBJ1-2; V gene: TRBV19; clone size: NA; D gene: NA; CDR3 DNA: TGTGCCAGTAGTACCCTACAGGGAGACTATGGCTACACCTTC; CDR3 protein: CASSTLQGDYGYTF
J gene: TRBJ1-2; V gene: TRBV30; clone size: NA; D gene: NA; CDR3 DNA: TGTGCCTGGGTAGGTCGGGAAGGCTACACCTTC; CDR3 protein: CAWVGREGYTF
J gene: TRBJ2-1; V gene: TRBV4-2; clone size: NA; D gene: TRBD2; CDR3 DNA: TGTGCCAGCAGCCAAGACTCAGCTAGCGGGACGTTGATGTTCTTC; CDR3 protein: CASSQDSASGTLMFF
J gene: TRBJ2-2; V gene: TRBV5-1; clone size: once; D gene: TRBD1; CDR3 DNA: TGCGCCAGCAGCACAGGGGACACCGGGGAGCTGTTTTTT; CDR3 protein: CASSTGDTGELFF
J gene: TRBJ2-7; V gene: TRBV27; clone size: once; D gene: TRBD1; CDR3 DNA: TGTGCCAGCAGTTTAGGGACAGGGGGCTGGGAGCAGTACTTC; CDR3 protein: CASSLGTGGWEQYF